Each of the 8 T cell receptor beta chains below was sequenced from the same sample in a study of T-cell memory formation after mild COVID-19. TCRdb itself ran the 5' RACE reads through MiXCR, one entry per CDR3 protein. The sample gives around 140,000 distinct CDR3 sequences, around 25% of which show up once; around 22% is in the top ten. Sequencing was done on a sample of PBMCs or a T cell subset sorted from them (not recorded which). The receptors derive from an adult woman who had mild COVID-19 (a few samples of this study predate the infection). Cell type and time point are not known.

This clonotype was detected only a few times. The J gene is TRBJ2-5, the V gene TRBV7-3; 16 bases match TRBD2. The germline V gene has CDR1 SGHTA and CDR2 FQGTGA. CDR3 length: 17 amino acids. V lost 2 bases to trimming and J lost 5 bases; unmatched junction nucleotides: 5. Written as DNA, the CDR3 is TGTGCCAGCAGCTTAGGGACTAGCGGGGGGGCTTGGGAGACCCAGTACTTC. Protein: CASSLGTSGGAWETQYF.

CDR3 in amino acids: CASSRPDSGNTIYF. DNA for the CDR3: TGTGCCAGCAGCCGGCCAGACTCTGGAAACACCATATATTTT. The J gene is TRBJ1-3, the V gene TRBV5-5; the D is unclear. V lost 4 bases and J 0 bases, leaving 8 bases between the germline ends. CDR1 is SGHKS and CDR2 is YYEKEE in the germline V gene (reference sequence). The CDR3 has 14 residues.

The chain uses TRBV11-2 and TRBJ2-2; D may be TRBD2 (5 bases). CDR1 is SGHAT and CDR2 is FQNNGV in the germline V gene. Trimming took 7 bases from V and 1 from J, leaving 16 bases between them. The CDR3 covers 16 residues. CDR3 region: CASNGGTTGNTGELFF. The CDR3 DNA reads TGTGCCAGCAACGGAGGAACCACGGGGAACACCGGGGAGCTGTTTTTT.

The chain uses TRBV6-2 or TRBV6-3 and TRBJ1-5; D is unresolved. CDR3 size: 13 residues. The ends were cut back, 6 bases at V and 5 bases at J, with 11 bases in the middle. From germline, CDR1 is MNHEY and CDR2 SVGEGT. The CDR3 DNA reads TGTGCCAGCAGACCCGGCGGGTATCAGCCCCAGCATTTT. This gives the protein CASRPGGYQPQHF.

The gene calls are TRBV24-1 and TRBJ2-3; D tentatively reads TRBD1 or TRBD2 (5 bases each). Trimming removed 0 bases from V and 4 bases from J, with 13 bases in between. CDR3 length equals 16 residues. The V gene's germline CDR1 is KGHDR and CDR2 SFDVKD. As DNA, the CDR3 is TGTGCCACCAGTGATTTGGGAGAGGGGAGTCCAGATACGCAGTATTTT. This sequence encodes CATSDLGEGSPDTQYF.

Here the CDR3 DNA reads TGTGCCTGGAGTGTGGGGGCGGGTGCAGATACGCAGTATTTT. Translating it yields CAWSVGAGADTQYF. J is TRBJ2-3 and V is TRBV30, with D tentatively TRBD1 (6 bases). The ends were cut back, 0 bases at V and 4 bases at J, with 11 bases in the middle. There are 14 residues in the CDR3. Germline V gives CDR1 GTSNPN, CDR2 SVGIG (reference sequence).

This clonotype has a handful of counts. The V call is TRBV6-4, the J call TRBJ2-2; no clear D. This CDR3 is 14 amino acids long. Germline V gene data show CDR1 as MRHNA and CDR2 as SNTAGT. V lost 4 bases to trimming and J lost 4 bases, with 10 bases between them. The CDR3 coding sequence is TGTGCCAGCAGTGCGGGCGTGGGCACCGGGGAGCTGTTTTTT. Protein sequence: CASSAGVGTGELFF.

The J gene is TRBJ1-5, the V gene TRBV18; possible D gene TRBD1, 5 bases. Germline CDR1 KGHSH, CDR2 LQKENI. This CDR3 spans 15 amino acids. Trimming left V 6 bases short and J 3 bases short, with 15 bases between. The CDR3 bases are TGTGCCAGCTCGCGGGGAGGGGACTCCAATCAGCCCCAGCATTTT. Translation gives CASSRGGDSNQPQHF.